The 6 T cell receptor beta chains reported below all come from one sample, sequenced in a study of blood T cell repertoires in COVID-19. The protocol was immunoSEQ multiplex PCR, while the TCRdb copy is restricted to in-frame clones and leaves out a portion. Seen here are about 210,000 clones, 80% to 90% observed once, and the top ten hold around 1.5%. The sample consisted of peripheral blood. Receptor source: a man aged 18 to 35 with active or convalescent COVID-19.

The genes are TRBV11-2 and TRBJ2-5; the match to TRBD2 covers 10 bases. V shed 5 bases, J shed 1 base, and the junction held 7 bases outside the gene matches. Per the germline V gene, CDR1 is SGHAT and CDR2 is FQNNGV. This CDR3 is 16 amino acids long. CDR3 sequence (DNA): TGTGCCAGCAGCGCACTGACTAGCGGGCCCCAAGAGACCCAGTACTTC. Its translation is CASSALTSGPQETQYF. Using reference TRBV11-2 and TRBJ2-5 for the parts outside the CDR3, the full variable domain is EAGVAQSPRYKIIEKRQSVAFWCNPISGHATLYWYQQILGQGPKLLIQFQNNGVVDDSQLPKDRFSAERLKGVDSTLKIQPAKLEDSAVYLCASSALTSGPQETQYFGPGTRLLVL.

J is TRBJ1-3 and V is TRBV29-1; D is unclear. Germline lookup yields CDR1 SQVTM and CDR2 ANQGSEA. The CDR3 extends over 14 amino acids. The V end was cut by 0 bases, the J end by 2 bases, with 8 bases between. Here the CDR3 DNA reads TGCAGCGTTGAAGATCGGTCCACTGGAAACACCATATATTTT. This translates into CSVEDRSTGNTIYF.

The chain uses TRBV5-4 and TRBJ1-1, with 7 nucleotides matching TRBD1. Germline CDR1 SGHNT, CDR2 YYREEE (reference sequence). Germline trimming cut 3 bases from V and 1 base from J; bases unmatched to any gene: 9. The CDR3 totals 16 residues. DNA for the CDR3: TGTGCCAGCAGCTCCCCACAGGGGCCCTCGAACACTGAAGCTTTCTTT. It yields the protein CASSSPQGPSNTEAFF. The variable domain in full, with the rest retrieved from reference TRBV5-4 and TRBJ1-1, is ETGVTQSPTHLIKTRGQQVTLRCSSQSGHNTVSWYQQALGQGPQFIFQYYREEENGRGNFPPRFSGLQFPNYSSELNVNALELDDSALYLCASSSPQGPSNTEAFFGQGTRLTVV.

The V and J genes are TRBV27 and TRBJ2-7, with 9 nucleotides matching TRBD1. This CDR3 spans 14 amino acids. Trimming cost V 2 bases and J 2 bases; bases outside gene matches: 1. The germline V gene has CDR1 MNHEY and CDR2 SMNVEV (reference sequence). CDR3 amino acids: CASSLNRGPYEQYF. The CDR3 DNA follows: TGTGCCAGCAGTTTAAACAGGGGGCCCTACGAGCAGTACTTC.

The chain recombines TRBV29-1 with TRBJ2-1, with D hard to call. CDR1 is SQVTM, CDR2 ANQGSEA, per germline. V dropped 6 bases and J dropped 0 bases, with 12 bases sitting between them. This CDR3 has 14 amino acids. The CDR3 bases are TGCAGCGTCGATGAGACAAGCTCCTACAATGAGCAGTTCTTC. This encodes CSVDETSSYNEQFF.

The chain couples TRBV19 to TRBJ2-1; 10 bases align to TRBD1. The CDR3 contains 18 residues. CDR1 LNHDA and CDR2 SQIVND come from the germline V gene (reference sequence). Trimming cost V 1 base and J 6 bases; bases outside gene matches: 12. CDR3 nucleotide sequence: TGTGCCAGTAGTATAGGTAATAGAGACAGGGGGCCTAGCAATGAGCAGTTCTTC. Amino acids: CASSIGNRDRGPSNEQFF.